The rows below give T cell receptor beta chains drawn from one sample of a study of blood T cell repertoires in COVID-19. Assay used: immunoSEQ multiplex PCR; TCRdb lists only in-frame clones, some missing. The sample lists fewer than 200,000 clones, around four fifths occurring once. Specimen: peripheral blood. Receptors were obtained from a man aged 35 to 55 who had recovered from COVID-19. CDR3s include the opening cysteine and the closing phenylalanine or tryptophan. D genes are given only for firm matches. The size field is filled for only some rows; it gives once, few, many or a size class.

TRBJ1-5,.,TRBV6-4,.,TGTGCCAGCCTCCCCGCCGGTCAGCCCCAGCATTTT,CASLPAGQPQHF
TRBJ2-3,.,TRBV7-2,.,TGTGCCAGCAGCTTAGCGCTGGGGCAGGGTTACGTTTCAGATACGCAGTATTTT,CASSLALGQGYVSDTQYF
TRBJ1-5,few,TRBV7-6,.,TGTGCCAGCAGCTTATACGGCGGGGGCAATCAGCCCCAGCATTTT,CASSLYGGGNQPQHF
TRBJ1-4,.,TRBV4-1,.,TGCGCCAGCAGCCAAGATTTGGGGCAGGATGAAAAACTGTTTTTT,CASSQDLGQDEKLFF
TRBJ2-2,.,TRBV24-1,.,TGTGCCACCAGTGAGCACGGCAGGGAAACCGGGGAGCTGTTTTTT,CATSEHGRETGELFF
TRBJ2-5,.,TRBV30,TRBD2,TGTGCCTGGAGTAAAATAGCGGGGATCCAAGAGACCCAGTACTTC,CAWSKIAGIQETQYF
TRBJ2-3,.,TRBV6-2/TRBV6-3,.,TGTGCCAGCAGTTACTCGTACAGTAGCACAGATACGCAGTATTTT,CASSYSYSSTDTQYF
TRBJ2-4,.,TRBV7-9,.,TGTGCCAGCAGCTTAACCCGGACAGTCGCCAAAAACATTCAGTACTTC,CASSLTRTVAKNIQYF
TRBJ2-5,.,TRBV19,.,TGTGCCAGTAGTATAGAAGGGGGTCGGCAAGAGACCCAGTACTTC,CASSIEGGRQETQYF
TRBJ2-5,.,TRBV7-2,.,TGTGCCAGCAACCGGTGGGCCCAAGAGACCCAGTACTTC,CASNRWAQETQYF
TRBJ1-4,.,TRBV11-3,TRBD1,TGTGCCAGCAGCCCCAGGGGGACTGGCTATGAAAAACTGTTTTTT,CASSPRGTGYEKLFF
TRBJ2-7,.,TRBV29-1,.,TGCAGCGTCCGGGCCCGGACAGGGAGGGCCTACGAGCAGTACTTC,CSVRARTGRAYEQYF
TRBJ2-7,.,TRBV19,TRBD1,TGTGCCAGTAGTATAGGAGGGACAGGAACCTACGAGCAGTACTTC,CASSIGGTGTYEQYF
TRBJ2-3,.,TRBV7-9,.,TGTGCCAGCAGCTTTGAGGGAGATACGCAGTATTTT,CASSFEGDTQYF
TRBJ1-1,.,TRBV28,.,TGTGCCAGCACTACTTCTCCCTTTGCGGCTTTCTTT,CASTTSPFAAFF
TRBJ2-1,many,TRBV18,.,TGTGCCAGCTCACCGGACACTTACAATGAGCAGTTCTTC,CASSPDTYNEQFF
TRBJ1-5,.,TRBV30,TRBD1,TGTGCCTGGAGCGTGGACAGGGATCAGCCCCAGCATTTT,CAWSVDRDQPQHF
TRBJ2-4,.,TRBV7-3,.,TGTGCCAGCAGCTTAGCTAGTCAGTCCATTCAGTACTTC,CASSLASQSIQYF
TRBJ2-1,once,TRBV21-1,.,TGTGCCAGCAGCGAAAAAGAAGCGGGGGAATACAATGAGCAGTTCTTC,CASSEKEAGEYNEQFF
TRBJ1-5,.,TRBV7-9,TRBD1,TGTGCCAGCAGCTTAGCCGGGACAGGGGGAAATCAGCCCCAGCATTTT,CASSLAGTGGNQPQHF
TRBJ2-1,.,TRBV19,TRBD1,TGTGCCAGTAGTTTCCGGGACAGCTACAATGAGCAGTTCTTC,CASSFRDSYNEQFF
TRBJ2-6,.,TRBV19,.,TGTGCCAGTAGTATAGCGTTCTCTGGGGCCAACGTCCTGACTTTC,CASSIAFSGANVLTF
TRBJ1-1,.,TRBV5-4,TRBD1,TGTGCCAGCAGCACCAGACAGGGGAACGGTGAAGCTTTCTTT,CASSTRQGNGEAFF
TRBJ1-5,.,TRBV10-3,.,TGTGCCATCAGTAGAGGCGGGGGTAGCAATCAGCCCCAGCATTTT,CAISRGGGSNQPQHF
TRBJ2-4,.,TRBV11-2,TRBD2,TGTGCCAGCAGCCTAGCGGGAGGGCCGGGGAACATTCAGTACTTC,CASSLAGGPGNIQYF
TRBJ1-1,.,TRBV7-9,.,TGTGCCAGCAGCTTAGTAAACAGGGACGAAGCTTTCTTT,CASSLVNRDEAFF
TRBJ2-7,.,TRBV6-5,.,TGTGCCAGCAGTCCTGGGTCGGCCGGGGCCTACGAGCAGTACTTC,CASSPGSAGAYEQYF
TRBJ2-7,.,TRBV7-6,.,TGTGCCAGCAGCCTCCAGACAGGAGACGAGCAGTACTTC,CASSLQTGDEQYF
TRBJ2-5,few,TRBV5-4,TRBD1,TGTGCCAGCAGCTTGGAAGTGGGACAGGGAGAGACCCAGTACTTC,CASSLEVGQGETQYF